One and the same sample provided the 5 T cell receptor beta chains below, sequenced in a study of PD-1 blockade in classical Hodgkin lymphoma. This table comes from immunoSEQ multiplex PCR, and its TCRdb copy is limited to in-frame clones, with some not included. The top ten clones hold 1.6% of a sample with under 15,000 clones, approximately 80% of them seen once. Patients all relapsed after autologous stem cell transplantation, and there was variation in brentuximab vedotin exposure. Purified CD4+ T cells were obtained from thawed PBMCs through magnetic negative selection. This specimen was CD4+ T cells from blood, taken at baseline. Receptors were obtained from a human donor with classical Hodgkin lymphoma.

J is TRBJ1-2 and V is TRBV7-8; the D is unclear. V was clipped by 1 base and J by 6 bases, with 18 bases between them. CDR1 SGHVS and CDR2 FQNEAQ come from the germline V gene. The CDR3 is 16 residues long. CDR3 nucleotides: TGTGCCAGCAGCTTAGATCAAGGGCGGCTTTCTAATGGCTACACCTTC. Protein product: CASSLDQGRLSNGYTF. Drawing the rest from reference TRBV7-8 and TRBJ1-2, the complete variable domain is GAGVSQSPRYKVAKRGQDVALRCDPISGHVSLFWYQQALGQGPEFLTYFQNEAQLDKSGLPSDRFFAERPEGSVSTLKIQRTQQEDSAVYLCASSLDQGRLSNGYTFGSGTRLTVV.

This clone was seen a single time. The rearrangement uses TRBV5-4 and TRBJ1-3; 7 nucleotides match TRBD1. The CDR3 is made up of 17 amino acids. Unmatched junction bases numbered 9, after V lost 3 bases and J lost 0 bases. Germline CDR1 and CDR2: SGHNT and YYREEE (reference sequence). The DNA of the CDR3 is TGTGCCAGCAGCTCCGGCGGACAGGCCGTCTCTGGAAACACCATATATTTT. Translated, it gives CASSSGGQAVSGNTIYF. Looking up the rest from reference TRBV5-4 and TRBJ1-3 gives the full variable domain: ETGVTQSPTHLIKTRGQQVTLRCSSQSGHNTVSWYQQALGQGPQFIFQYYREEENGRGNFPPRFSGLQFPNYSSELNVNALELDDSALYLCASSSGGQAVSGNTIYFGEGSWLTVV.

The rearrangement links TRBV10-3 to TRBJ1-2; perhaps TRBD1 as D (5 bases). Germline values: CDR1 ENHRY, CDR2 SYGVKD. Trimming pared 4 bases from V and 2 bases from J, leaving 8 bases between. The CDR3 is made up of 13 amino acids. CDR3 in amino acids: CAISAGKNYGYTF. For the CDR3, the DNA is TGTGCCATCAGTGCAGGGAAAAACTATGGCTACACCTTC.

Here the CDR3 DNA reads TGTGCCAGCAAACCCAGGGGGCTCGACGGGGAGCTGTTTTTT. Encoded protein: CASKPRGLDGELFF. This chain links TRBV28 with TRBJ2-2; 8 bases fit TRBD1. The CDR3 length is 14 residues. Germline-derived CDR1 and CDR2 are MDHEN and SYDVKM. The trim removed 7 bases at V and 7 bases at J, leaving 8 bases unmatched.

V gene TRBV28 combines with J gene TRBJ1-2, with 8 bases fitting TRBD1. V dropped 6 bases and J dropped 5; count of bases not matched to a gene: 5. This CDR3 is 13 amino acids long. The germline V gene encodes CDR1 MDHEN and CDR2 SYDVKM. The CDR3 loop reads CASRLDRVYGYTF. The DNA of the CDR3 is TGTGCCAGCAGATTGGACAGGGTATATGGCTACACCTTC.